The rows below give T cell receptor beta chains drawn from one sample of a study of control samples from healthy donors and cancer patients. Sequencing used immunoSEQ multiplex PCR; TCRdb keeps in-frame clones, though not all of them. The profile shows tens of thousands of clones, approximately 88% of them singletons. Sequenced input: blood. The receptors were sampled from a woman aged 60-75 years in good health. Both conserved end residues are part of each CDR3. The order of the fields is D gene, clone size, CDR3 length, V gene, J gene, CDR3 protein, CDR3 DNA. A D gene is named only where the DNA matches it firmly. A clone size is listed for some rows: how often the clone was seen (once, few, many), or a class if it is expanded.

>NA|NA|14|TRBV9|TRBJ2-7
CASSVTWSSYEQYF
TGTGCCAGCAGCGTAACTTGGTCGTCCTACGAGCAGTACTTC
>NA|once|16|TRBV9|TRBJ1-1
CASSATSGFMNTEAFF
TGTGCCAGCAGCGCCACCTCGGGGTTCATGAACACTGAAGCTTTCTTT
>NA|NA|14|TRBV10-3|TRBJ2-7
CAISEGGDGYEQYF
TGTGCCATCAGTGAGGGTGGGGATGGGTACGAGCAGTACTTC
>NA|NA|14|TRBV7-8|TRBJ2-3
CASSLVESTDTQYF
TGTGCCAGCAGCTTAGTGGAGTCCACAGATACGCAGTATTTT
>NA|NA|13|TRBV6-1|TRBJ1-2
CASSERARSGYTF
TGTGCCAGCAGTGAGAGGGCCAGGTCTGGCTACACCTTC
>TRBD2|NA|14|TRBV10-3|TRBJ2-3
CATHTSGISDTQYF
TGTGCCACCCACACTAGCGGGATCTCTGATACGCAGTATTTT
>NA|NA|12|TRBV27|TRBJ2-7
CASSHGLDEQYF
TGTGCCAGCAGTCACGGGTTGGACGAGCAGTACTTC
>TRBD1|NA|18|TRBV12-5|TRBJ1-2
CASGLVPGTGGFRYGYTF
TGTGCTAGTGGTTTGGTACCCGGGACAGGGGGTTTTCGCTATGGCTACACCTTC
>NA|NA|14|TRBV5-6|TRBJ2-7
CASSNPTYNFEQYF
TGTGCCAGCAGCAACCCTACCTACAACTTCGAGCAGTACTTC
>NA|NA|13|TRBV3-1/TRBV3-2|TRBJ2-7
CASSQTVPYEQYF
TGTGCCAGCAGCCAAACGGTTCCCTACGAGCAGTACTTC
>TRBD2|NA|14|TRBV27|TRBJ2-7
CASRKLAAFREQYF
TGTGCCAGCAGAAAACTAGCGGCATTTCGCGAGCAGTACTTC
>NA|NA|14|TRBV6-5|TRBJ1-6
CASSYSMRGSPLHF
TGTGCCAGCAGTTACTCGATGAGGGGTTCACCCCTCCACTTT
>NA|NA|15|TRBV10-3|TRBJ1-1
CAISDLGGIGTEAFF
TGTGCCATCAGTGACCTCGGGGGGATCGGGACTGAAGCTTTCTTT
>NA|NA|15|TRBV3-1/TRBV3-2|TRBJ1-5
CASSQDVGARQPQHF
TGTGCCAGCAGCCAAGATGTCGGGGCTCGGCAGCCCCAGCATTTT
>TRBD2|NA|16|TRBV5-1|TRBJ2-3
CASSLGLASSTDTQYF
TGCGCCAGCAGCTTGGGACTAGCAAGTAGCACAGATACGCAGTATTTT
>NA|NA|12|TRBV6-2/TRBV6-3|TRBJ2-7
CASSYGEYEQYF
TGTGCCAGCAGTTACGGGGAATACGAGCAGTACTTC
>TRBD1|NA|15|TRBV7-8|TRBJ1-6
CASTSTGSANSPLHF
TGTGCCAGCACCTCGACAGGGTCAGCAAATTCACCCCTCCACTTT
>NA|NA|15|TRBV5-1|TRBJ2-2
CASSLAGTGTGELFF
TGCGCCAGCAGCTTGGCCGGGACGGGGACCGGGGAGCTGTTTTTT
>NA|NA|11|TRBV2|TRBJ2-2
CASRNTGELFF
TGTGCCAGCAGAAACACCGGGGAGCTGTTTTTT
>TRBD1|NA|14|TRBV5-1|TRBJ1-4
CASAPTGQQEKLFF
TGCGCCAGCGCCCCGACAGGGCAGCAAGAAAAACTGTTTTTT
>NA|NA|24|TRBV12-2|TRBJ2-3
CASRLAKVKFGTSGRRWGTDTQYF
TGTGCAAGTCGCTTAGCGAAAGTTAAGTTCGGGACTAGCGGTCGGAGATGGGGCACAGATACGCAGTATTTT
>NA|NA|13|TRBV9|TRBJ2-1
CASSETRYNEQFF
TGTGCCAGCAGCGAGACTAGATACAATGAGCAGTTCTTC
>NA|NA|14|TRBV10-3|TRBJ1-5
CAISEGRDNQPQHF
TGTGCCATCAGTGAAGGGCGTGACAATCAGCCCCAGCATTTT
>TRBD1|few|14|TRBV6-5|TRBJ1-6
CASAASRGLSPLHF
TGTGCCAGCGCAGCCTCCAGGGGGCTGTCACCCCTCCACTTT
>NA|NA|13|TRBV19|TRBJ2-7
CASRVETRYEQYF
TGTGCCAGTAGGGTCGAAACGAGGTACGAGCAGTACTTC
>NA|NA|14|TRBV28|TRBJ1-2
CASSYNRDPYGYTF
TGTGCCAGCAGTTATAACAGGGATCCCTATGGCTACACCTTC
>NA|NA|13|TRBV6-5|TRBJ1-6
CASKTGHSSPLHF
TGTGCCAGCAAGACGGGACACTCTTCACCCCTCCACTTT
>NA|NA|14|TRBV11-3|TRBJ2-7
CASRRGTDQYEQYF
TGTGCCAGCAGACGCGGGACGGACCAATACGAGCAGTACTTC
>NA|NA|15|TRBV6-5|TRBJ1-3
CASSYSEGSGNTIYF
TGTGCCAGCAGTTACTCGGAGGGGTCGGGAAACACCATATATTTT
>TRBD2|NA|13|TRBV29-1|TRBJ2-1
CSVLGEGYNEQFF
TGCAGCGTTTTGGGGGAGGGTTACAATGAGCAGTTCTTC
>NA|medium-sized|13|TRBV5-4|TRBJ1-2
CASSLKPNYGYTF
TGTGCCAGCAGCTTGAAGCCTAACTATGGCTACACCTTC
>TRBD1|NA|13|TRBV7-6|TRBJ1-6
CASQGGVGSPLHF
TGTGCCAGCCAGGGGGGGGTGGGTTCACCCCTCCACTTT
>TRBD1|once|16|TRBV28|TRBJ2-5
CASSEYRTGARKTQYF
TGTGCCAGCAGTGAATATCGGACAGGGGCGAGGAAGACCCAGTACTTC
>NA|few|14|TRBV5-4|TRBJ1-5
CASSLFPGDQPQHF
TGTGCCAGCAGCTTGTTTCCCGGCGATCAGCCCCAGCATTTT
>NA|once|15|TRBV6-5|TRBJ1-1
CASRTVNPGGTEAFF
TGTGCCAGCAGGACCGTGAACCCTGGGGGCACTGAAGCTTTCTTT
>NA|NA|13|TRBV11-2|TRBJ2-3
CASSLGRHNTQYF
TGTGCCAGCAGCTTAGGGAGACACAATACGCAGTATTTT
>TRBD1|few|15|TRBV28|TRBJ2-7
CASRGGTGNVYEQYF
TGTGCCAGCAGGGGAGGGACAGGGAACGTATACGAGCAGTACTTC
>NA|few|12|TRBV11-2|TRBJ2-7
CASSLSSSEQYF
TGTGCCAGCAGCTTATCTTCGTCCGAGCAGTACTTC
>NA|NA|15|TRBV28|TRBJ1-1
CASSLGGTVNTEAFF
TGTGCCAGCAGTTTGGGGGGGACCGTGAACACTGAAGCTTTCTTT
>TRBD1|NA|12|TRBV28|TRBJ1-6
CASGQNNSPLHF
TGTGCCTCGGGACAGAATAATTCACCCCTCCACTTT
>TRBD2|NA|16|TRBV18|TRBJ2-1
CASSRLAGVSYNEQFF
TGTGCCAGCTCACGGTTAGCGGGAGTCTCCTACAATGAGCAGTTCTTC
>NA|NA|15|TRBV6-2/TRBV6-3|TRBJ2-3
CASSWAQTSTDTQYF
TGTGCCAGCAGTTGGGCACAAACTAGCACAGATACGCAGTATTTT